Listed below are T cell receptor beta chains from one sample, sequenced in a study of pediatric ulcerative colitis. The table came from immunoSEQ multiplex PCR; TCRdb's copy has only in-frame clones and leaves some out. The sample includes around 40,000 clones, over 70% of them seen just once. The sequenced material came from gut tissue. Source of these receptors: a boy between 10 and 17 years old with severe ulcerative colitis. The CDR3 runs from the conserved cysteine through the conserved F or W. D genes are given only for firm matches. Size is stated for part of the rows, as once, few or many counts, or as a class when the clone is expanded.

d_gene	v_gene	abundance	j_gene	CDR3nt	CDR3aa
.	TRBV2	.	TRBJ2-5	TGTGCCAGCAGTGAAGCGCAAGAGACCCAGTACTTC	CASSEAQETQYF
.	TRBV5-4	.	TRBJ2-1	TGTGCCAGCAGCTTTCGTTTTCAGCGGACGAAATCCGACAATGAGCAGTTCTTC	CASSFRFQRTKSDNEQFF
.	TRBV15	.	TRBJ2-3	TGTGCCACCAGCAGAGGAGGGGCGGGGAGCACAGATACGCAGTATTTT	CATSRGGAGSTDTQYF
.	TRBV19	few	TRBJ1-1	TGTGCCAGTAGTATTAGGGTAGGCGCTGAAGCTTTCTTT	CASSIRVGAEAFF
.	TRBV20-1	.	TRBJ2-7	TGCAGTGCTAGACGCCCGGAAGAGCAGTACTTC	CSARRPEEQYF
.	TRBV2	few	TRBJ1-5	TGTGCCAGCAGCGGTGTTAAAGACGGGTGGAATCAGCCCCAGCATTTT	CASSGVKDGWNQPQHF
.	TRBV5-1	few	TRBJ2-7	TGCGCCAGCAGCTTGAGTACTTCCTACGAGCAGTACTTC	CASSLSTSYEQYF
TRBD1	TRBV25-1	once	TRBJ2-5	TGTGCCAGCAGTAAACAGGGGCTGGAGACCCAGTACTTC	CASSKQGLETQYF
.	TRBV7-9	.	TRBJ1-1	TGTGCCAGCAGCACAGAGGGGGAGCCCACTGAAGCTTTCTTT	CASSTEGEPTEAFF
.	TRBV28	.	TRBJ1-1	TGTGCCAGCAGTTTGATCCTCGGGGGTCAAAAAGCTTTCTTT	CASSLILGGQKAFF
.	TRBV5-6	.	TRBJ2-1	TGTGCCAGCAGCTCCCTGGGGCCCCCGGGCCAGCATGAGCAGTTCTTC	CASSSLGPPGQHEQFF
TRBD2	TRBV6-5	.	TRBJ2-5	TGTGCCAGCACCAGACTAGCGGGGAACCAAGAGACCCAGTACTTC	CASTRLAGNQETQYF
.	TRBV6-5	.	TRBJ1-2	TGTGCCAGCTTCGTAAGGGGTCAGGACTATGGCTACACCTTC	CASFVRGQDYGYTF
.	TRBV5-4	few	TRBJ2-2	TGTGCCAGCAGCTTGGCGGGGGGCTGGGTGTCCGGGGAGCTGTTTTTT	CASSLAGGWVSGELFF
.	TRBV15	.	TRBJ1-1	TGTGCCACCAGCAGAGGTAAAAATGAAAGGGAAGCTTTCTTT	CATSRGKNEREAFF
TRBD1	TRBV18	.	TRBJ2-6	TGTGCCAGCTCGCCCGGACAGGCCTCTGGGGCCAACGTCCTGACTTTC	CASSPGQASGANVLTF
.	TRBV27	.	TRBJ2-6	TGTGCCAGCAGAGTCCTGTATGGGGCCAACGTCCTGACTTTC	CASRVLYGANVLTF
.	TRBV4-1	.	TRBJ1-5	TGCGCCAGCAGCCAAGAACGTTTGGGCAATCAGCCCCAGCATTTT	CASSQERLGNQPQHF
.	TRBV29-1	once	TRBJ1-2	TGCAGCGCTACTGAGACTAATGGCTACACCTTC	CSATETNGYTF
.	TRBV7-2	.	TRBJ1-1	TGTGCCAGCAGCTTAGACGGAACAGGGAACACTGAAGCTTTCTTT	CASSLDGTGNTEAFF
.	TRBV29-1	.	TRBJ2-1	TGCAGCGTTGCTGACGGGGTCAGCTCCTACAATGAGCAGTTCTTC	CSVADGVSSYNEQFF
TRBD1	TRBV27	once	TRBJ1-2	TGTGCCAGCAGCAAGGGGGCCGTGGGTTATGGCTACACCTTC	CASSKGAVGYGYTF